Listed below are T cell receptor beta chains from one sample, sequenced in a study of T cell responses to AZD1222 COVID-19 vaccine. Repertoires were generated with immunoSEQ multiplex PCR, while TCRdb's copy carries only in-frame clones and drops some. The sample lists some 100,000 clones, about 87% occurring once. The source material was peripheral blood, sampled on day 0 of AZD1222 vaccination. These receptors all come from an adult in good health. The CDR3 runs from the conserved cysteine through the conserved F or W. Each record gives: D gene, clone size, J gene, V gene, CDR3 length, CDR3 protein, CDR3 DNA. The D gene is left open where the match is weak. Clone size appears in some rows only: once, few, many, or a class for an expanded clone.

D gene: TRBD1; clone size: .; J gene: TRBJ2-5; V gene: TRBV24-1; CDR3 length: 15; CDR3 protein: CATSDPGQGGETQYF; CDR3 DNA: TGTGCCACCAGTGATCCGGGACAGGGAGGAGAGACCCAGTACTTC
D gene: .; clone size: .; J gene: TRBJ2-7; V gene: TRBV3-1/TRBV3-2; CDR3 length: 9; CDR3 protein: CARSRDTYF; CDR3 DNA: TGTGCCAGGTCGCGAGATACATACTTC
D gene: .; clone size: many; J gene: TRBJ2-3; V gene: TRBV10-3; CDR3 length: 13; CDR3 protein: CAISESSSQRQYF; CDR3 DNA: TGTGCCATCAGTGAGTCGTCTTCCCAGAGGCAGTATTTT
D gene: .; clone size: once; J gene: TRBJ2-3; V gene: TRBV2; CDR3 length: 12; CDR3 protein: CASKLTLDTQYF; CDR3 DNA: TGTGCCAGCAAGTTAACGTTAGATACGCAGTATTTT
D gene: .; clone size: .; J gene: TRBJ2-3; V gene: TRBV6-5; CDR3 length: 13; CDR3 protein: CASSTDGRDTQYF; CDR3 DNA: TGTGCCAGCAGTACTGATGGGAGGGATACGCAGTATTTT
D gene: .; clone size: .; J gene: TRBJ2-4; V gene: TRBV6-6; CDR3 length: 15; CDR3 protein: CASRGAQAPGNIQYF; CDR3 DNA: TGTGCCAGCCGGGGGGCACAGGCCCCAGGAAACATTCAGTACTTC
D gene: .; clone size: few; J gene: TRBJ1-5; V gene: TRBV9; CDR3 length: 15; CDR3 protein: CASSVGSGSNQPQHF; CDR3 DNA: TGTGCCAGCAGCGTAGGGAGCGGTAGCAATCAGCCCCAGCATTTT
D gene: TRBD1; clone size: .; J gene: TRBJ2-2; V gene: TRBV18; CDR3 length: 16; CDR3 protein: CASSWGQGANTGELFF; CDR3 DNA: TGTGCCAGCTCATGGGGACAGGGGGCGAACACCGGGGAGCTGTTTTTT
D gene: .; clone size: .; J gene: TRBJ1-3; V gene: TRBV4-1; CDR3 length: 16; CDR3 protein: CASSQDIAQAGNTIYF; CDR3 DNA: TGCGCCAGCAGCCAAGACATAGCGCAAGCTGGAAACACCATATATTTT
D gene: .; clone size: .; J gene: TRBJ1-2; V gene: TRBV30; CDR3 length: 13; CDR3 protein: CAWTMIPGIGYTF; CDR3 DNA: TGTGCCTGGACTATGATCCCCGGAATTGGCTACACCTTC
D gene: .; clone size: .; J gene: TRBJ1-2; V gene: TRBV18; CDR3 length: 14; CDR3 protein: CASSTGGGASGYTF; CDR3 DNA: TGTGCCAGCTCAACCGGTGGAGGTGCGAGTGGCTACACCTTC
D gene: .; clone size: .; J gene: TRBJ2-7; V gene: TRBV27; CDR3 length: 15; CDR3 protein: CASSRTRTTSYEQYF; CDR3 DNA: TGTGCCAGCAGTCGGACCAGGACGACCTCCTACGAGCAGTACTTC
D gene: .; clone size: .; J gene: TRBJ2-6; V gene: TRBV28; CDR3 length: 17; CDR3 protein: CASSSLEELAGANVLTF; CDR3 DNA: TGTGCCAGCAGTTCACTTGAAGAACTAGCTGGGGCCAACGTCCTGACTTTC
D gene: .; clone size: .; J gene: TRBJ1-2; V gene: TRBV4-1; CDR3 length: 12; CDR3 protein: CASSQDRNGYTF; CDR3 DNA: TGCGCCAGCAGCCAAGACAGGAATGGCTACACCTTC
D gene: TRBD2; clone size: .; J gene: TRBJ2-3; V gene: TRBV4-3; CDR3 length: 20; CDR3 protein: CASSQVELAGGGTLRNTQYF; CDR3 DNA: TGCGCCAGCAGCCAAGTGGAACTAGCGGGAGGAGGTACCCTCCGAAATACGCAGTATTTT
D gene: .; clone size: .; J gene: TRBJ2-7; V gene: TRBV12-3/TRBV12-4; CDR3 length: 9; CDR3 protein: CASFHEQYF; CDR3 DNA: TGTGCCAGCTTCCACGAGCAGTACTTC
D gene: .; clone size: .; J gene: TRBJ2-5; V gene: TRBV7-9; CDR3 length: 15; CDR3 protein: CASSSWGRGRETQYF; CDR3 DNA: TGTGCCAGCAGCTCCTGGGGAAGGGGTCGGGAGACCCAGTACTTC
D gene: .; clone size: .; J gene: TRBJ2-5; V gene: TRBV5-1; CDR3 length: 12; CDR3 protein: CASSLIGETQYF; CDR3 DNA: TGCGCCAGCAGCTTAATAGGGGAGACCCAGTACTTC
D gene: TRBD1; clone size: .; J gene: TRBJ1-1; V gene: TRBV9; CDR3 length: 14; CDR3 protein: CASSTRDRPTEAFF; CDR3 DNA: TGTGCCAGCAGCACACGGGACAGGCCCACTGAAGCTTTCTTT
D gene: .; clone size: .; J gene: TRBJ2-7; V gene: TRBV27; CDR3 length: 15; CDR3 protein: CASSLTRESIYEQYF; CDR3 DNA: TGTGCCAGCAGTTTAACCCGGGAATCTATCTACGAGCAGTACTTC
D gene: .; clone size: .; J gene: TRBJ2-3; V gene: TRBV12-5; CDR3 length: 12; CDR3 protein: CASGLGSNTQYF; CDR3 DNA: TGTGCTAGTGGTTTGGGTTCGAATACGCAGTATTTT
D gene: .; clone size: .; J gene: TRBJ1-1; V gene: TRBV4-3; CDR3 length: 13; CDR3 protein: CASSQGQGTEAFF; CDR3 DNA: TGCGCCAGCAGCCAAGGGCAGGGAACTGAAGCTTTCTTT
D gene: .; clone size: .; J gene: TRBJ2-5; V gene: TRBV6-5; CDR3 length: 14; CDR3 protein: CASSYSGNQETQYF; CDR3 DNA: TGTGCCAGCAGTTACAGTGGAAACCAAGAGACCCAGTACTTC
D gene: .; clone size: .; J gene: TRBJ1-5; V gene: TRBV12-3/TRBV12-4; CDR3 length: 13; CDR3 protein: CASSLGKHQPQHF; CDR3 DNA: TGTGCCAGCAGCTTGGGGAAACATCAGCCCCAGCATTTT
D gene: .; clone size: .; J gene: TRBJ1-1; V gene: TRBV7-9; CDR3 length: 14; CDR3 protein: CASSLVGSDAEAFF; CDR3 DNA: TGTGCCAGCAGCTTAGTTGGGTCAGACGCTGAAGCTTTCTTT
D gene: TRBD1; clone size: .; J gene: TRBJ1-1; V gene: TRBV10-3; CDR3 length: 17; CDR3 protein: CAISGGSGGSSNTEAFF; CDR3 DNA: TGTGCCATCAGTGGGGGATCAGGGGGCAGCTCGAACACTGAAGCTTTCTTT
D gene: .; clone size: .; J gene: TRBJ2-7; V gene: TRBV2; CDR3 length: 14; CDR3 protein: CASSAPRGSYEQYF; CDR3 DNA: TGTGCCAGCAGTGCCCCTAGGGGCTCCTACGAGCAGTACTTC
D gene: .; clone size: .; J gene: TRBJ1-1; V gene: TRBV5-4; CDR3 length: 16; CDR3 protein: CASSRNGGVMNTEAFF; CDR3 DNA: TGTGCCAGCAGCCGGAATGGGGGAGTCATGAACACTGAAGCTTTCTTT
D gene: .; clone size: .; J gene: TRBJ1-1; V gene: TRBV5-1; CDR3 length: 12; CDR3 protein: CASSLDTDEAFF; CDR3 DNA: TGCGCCAGCAGCTTGGATACCGACGAAGCTTTCTTT
D gene: .; clone size: .; J gene: TRBJ2-7; V gene: TRBV11-2; CDR3 length: 15; CDR3 protein: CASSLERGSPYEQYF; CDR3 DNA: TGTGCCAGCAGCTTAGAAAGGGGATCGCCCTACGAGCAGTACTTC
D gene: .; clone size: .; J gene: TRBJ2-7; V gene: TRBV30; CDR3 length: 13; CDR3 protein: CAWSSAQGREQYF; CDR3 DNA: TGTGCCTGGAGTTCGGCCCAGGGGCGGGAGCAGTACTTC
D gene: .; clone size: .; J gene: TRBJ1-1; V gene: TRBV18; CDR3 length: 15; CDR3 protein: CASSPARKMNTEAFF; CDR3 DNA: TGTGCCAGCTCACCAGCCCGGAAAATGAACACTGAAGCTTTCTTT
D gene: .; clone size: .; J gene: TRBJ2-7; V gene: TRBV2; CDR3 length: 14; CDR3 protein: CASRGQISYYEQYF; CDR3 DNA: TGTGCCAGTCGTGGACAGATCTCATACTACGAGCAGTACTTC
D gene: .; clone size: .; J gene: TRBJ1-5; V gene: TRBV9; CDR3 length: 12; CDR3 protein: CASSGPSTSQHF; CDR3 DNA: TGTGCCAGCAGCGGGCCCTCAACGTCCCAGCATTTT
D gene: .; clone size: .; J gene: TRBJ1-2; V gene: TRBV5-1; CDR3 length: 14; CDR3 protein: CASSLASGNGGYTF; CDR3 DNA: TGCGCCAGCAGCTTGGCGTCAGGGAACGGTGGCTACACCTTC
D gene: .; clone size: .; J gene: TRBJ2-7; V gene: TRBV29-1; CDR3 length: 13; CDR3 protein: CSVIRDGSYEQYF; CDR3 DNA: TGCAGCGTAATCCGGGACGGGTCCTACGAGCAGTACTTC
D gene: .; clone size: .; J gene: TRBJ1-6; V gene: TRBV19; CDR3 length: 14; CDR3 protein: CASRTDRENSPLHF; CDR3 DNA: TGTGCCAGTAGAACGGACAGAGAGAATTCACCCCTCCACTTT
D gene: TRBD1; clone size: .; J gene: TRBJ1-4; V gene: TRBV18; CDR3 length: 15; CDR3 protein: CASSLPGTENEKLFF; CDR3 DNA: TGTGCCAGCTCACTCCCCGGGACAGAGAATGAAAAACTGTTTTTT
D gene: TRBD1; clone size: .; J gene: TRBJ1-2; V gene: TRBV19; CDR3 length: 16; CDR3 protein: CASKVWGQAKNYGYTF; CDR3 DNA: TGTGCCAGTAAGGTCTGGGGACAGGCGAAGAACTATGGCTACACCTTC
D gene: .; clone size: .; J gene: TRBJ2-5; V gene: TRBV7-9; CDR3 length: 15; CDR3 protein: CASRSSGAGQETQYF; CDR3 DNA: TGTGCCAGCAGGTCCTCCGGGGCTGGGCAAGAGACCCAGTACTTC
D gene: .; clone size: .; J gene: TRBJ2-5; V gene: TRBV9; CDR3 length: 15; CDR3 protein: CASSLSGDLWETQYF; CDR3 DNA: TGTGCCAGCAGCCTCTCCGGGGATTTGTGGGAGACCCAGTACTTC
D gene: TRBD1; clone size: .; J gene: TRBJ1-2; V gene: TRBV5-6; CDR3 length: 14; CDR3 protein: CASSVGQGRDGYTF; CDR3 DNA: TGTGCCAGCAGCGTCGGACAGGGAAGGGATGGCTACACCTTC
D gene: .; clone size: once; J gene: TRBJ1-3; V gene: TRBV11-3; CDR3 length: 12; CDR3 protein: CASSPLRNTIYF; CDR3 DNA: TGTGCCAGCAGCCCCCTTCGAAACACCATATATTTT
D gene: .; clone size: .; J gene: TRBJ1-4; V gene: TRBV18; CDR3 length: 13; CDR3 protein: CASSREHGGQLFF; CDR3 DNA: TGTGCCAGCTCACGGGAGCACGGGGGCCAACTGTTTTTT
D gene: .; clone size: .; J gene: TRBJ1-2; V gene: TRBV7-3; CDR3 length: 14; CDR3 protein: CASSLITVGYGYTF; CDR3 DNA: TGTGCCAGCAGCTTAATAACGGTAGGGTATGGCTACACCTTC
D gene: .; clone size: once; J gene: TRBJ2-1; V gene: TRBV4-2; CDR3 length: 13; CDR3 protein: CASSQDTINEQFF; CDR3 DNA: TGTGCCAGCAGCCAAGATACCATCAATGAGCAGTTCTTC
D gene: .; clone size: once; J gene: TRBJ2-4; V gene: TRBV29-1; CDR3 length: 14; CDR3 protein: CSVAQEALWDIQYF; CDR3 DNA: TGCAGCGTTGCCCAGGAGGCCCTCTGGGACATTCAGTACTTC
D gene: .; clone size: .; J gene: TRBJ1-2; V gene: TRBV30; CDR3 length: 13; CDR3 protein: CAWIGGGRSGYTF; CDR3 DNA: TGTGCCTGGATAGGAGGGGGGCGCAGCGGCTACACCTTC
D gene: TRBD1; clone size: .; J gene: TRBJ2-7; V gene: TRBV4-1; CDR3 length: 14; CDR3 protein: CASSQVTGGYEQYF; CDR3 DNA: TGCGCCAGCAGCCAAGTGACAGGGGGCTACGAGCAGTACTTC
D gene: .; clone size: once; J gene: TRBJ1-6; V gene: TRBV9; CDR3 length: 14; CDR3 protein: CASSVDESGTPLHF; CDR3 DNA: TGTGCCAGCAGCGTAGATGAGTCGGGGACACCCCTCCACTTT